This is a list of T cell receptor beta chains from one sample in a study of blood T cell repertoires in COVID-19. Generated by immunoSEQ multiplex PCR, the TCRdb table keeps only in-frame clones and is missing some. Found here are approximately 44,000 clones, 70% to 90% of them singletons; the top ten hold 4.3%. The sample comprised peripheral blood. The source of these receptors is a man in his 60s with acute or convalescent COVID-19. Both conserved end residues are part of each CDR3. D genes are given only for firm matches.

d_call: TRBD1; v_call: TRBV29-1; cdr3_aa: CSARTGVGYTF
d_call: TRBD1; v_call: TRBV4-3; cdr3_aa: CASSQVLSTGGAGELFF
d_call: -; v_call: TRBV4-3; cdr3_aa: CASSQEGGRGAYEQYF
d_call: TRBD2; v_call: TRBV20-1; cdr3_aa: CSAGTRETQYF
d_call: TRBD2; v_call: TRBV6-2/TRBV6-3; cdr3_aa: CASSYSLGTSGGASETQYF
d_call: TRBD2; v_call: TRBV9; cdr3_aa: CASSVSGGNTGELFF
d_call: -; v_call: TRBV18; cdr3_aa: CASSPGRDQPQHF
d_call: -; v_call: TRBV18; cdr3_aa: CASSQSNSVNTEAFF
d_call: -; v_call: TRBV7-9; cdr3_aa: CASIEGLGNTIYF
d_call: TRBD2; v_call: TRBV3-1/TRBV3-2; cdr3_aa: CASSQRGAYEQYF
d_call: -; v_call: TRBV5-4; cdr3_aa: CASSPGGDSYNSPLHF
d_call: -; v_call: TRBV6-5; cdr3_aa: CASSFQGGYTF
d_call: -; v_call: TRBV23-1; cdr3_aa: CASSPAGRQEKLFF
d_call: TRBD1; v_call: TRBV30; cdr3_aa: CAWSGGQGYEQYF
d_call: -; v_call: TRBV5-4; cdr3_aa: CASSYQGRLNDEQYF
d_call: -; v_call: TRBV11-2; cdr3_aa: CASSWGLREVIQYF
d_call: TRBD1; v_call: TRBV9; cdr3_aa: CASSVGLWDSYGYTF
d_call: -; v_call: TRBV14; cdr3_aa: CASSPYGGTVYNEQFF
d_call: -; v_call: TRBV7-3; cdr3_aa: CASSSQGNTGELFF
d_call: -; v_call: TRBV2; cdr3_aa: CASSEDEVNQPQHF
d_call: TRBD1; v_call: TRBV5-1; cdr3_aa: CASSLGDRVTGYGYTF
d_call: TRBD1; v_call: TRBV7-2; cdr3_aa: CASSLGRGQTRSPRF
d_call: -; v_call: TRBV18; cdr3_aa: CASSPGAENTEAFF
d_call: -; v_call: TRBV18; cdr3_aa: CASSRGGVQETQYF
d_call: -; v_call: TRBV2; cdr3_aa: CASTSGVYNSPLHF
d_call: TRBD1; v_call: TRBV29-1; cdr3_aa: CSVERQGTGYGYTF
d_call: -; v_call: TRBV29-1; cdr3_aa: CSVLGVLGPHTDTQYF
d_call: -; v_call: TRBV19; cdr3_aa: CASSGKDSPAEAFF
d_call: -; v_call: TRBV12-3/TRBV12-4; cdr3_aa: CASTLGGGPQHF
d_call: TRBD1; v_call: TRBV30; cdr3_aa: CAWSVGRGTGGYGYTF
d_call: -; v_call: TRBV18; cdr3_aa: CASSPPGGIEEQYF
d_call: TRBD1; v_call: TRBV7-2; cdr3_aa: CASSFRTGRYNEQFF
d_call: -; v_call: TRBV6-2/TRBV6-3; cdr3_aa: CASSYSTRGNQPQHF
d_call: -; v_call: TRBV5-6; cdr3_aa: CASSLGGQGNYGYTF
d_call: TRBD1; v_call: TRBV9; cdr3_aa: CASSVGDSPNYGYTF
d_call: TRBD1; v_call: TRBV25-1; cdr3_aa: CASSESGQGARHYGYTF
d_call: -; v_call: TRBV6-5; cdr3_aa: CASSSQYEQYF
d_call: TRBD2; v_call: TRBV28; cdr3_aa: CASEGGLGDEQFF
d_call: TRBD2; v_call: TRBV27; cdr3_aa: CASSIRAGDITDTQYF
d_call: -; v_call: TRBV21-1; cdr3_aa: CASSKNEGRYSNQPQHF
d_call: TRBD2; v_call: TRBV5-1; cdr3_aa: CASSFSSGGLGETQYF